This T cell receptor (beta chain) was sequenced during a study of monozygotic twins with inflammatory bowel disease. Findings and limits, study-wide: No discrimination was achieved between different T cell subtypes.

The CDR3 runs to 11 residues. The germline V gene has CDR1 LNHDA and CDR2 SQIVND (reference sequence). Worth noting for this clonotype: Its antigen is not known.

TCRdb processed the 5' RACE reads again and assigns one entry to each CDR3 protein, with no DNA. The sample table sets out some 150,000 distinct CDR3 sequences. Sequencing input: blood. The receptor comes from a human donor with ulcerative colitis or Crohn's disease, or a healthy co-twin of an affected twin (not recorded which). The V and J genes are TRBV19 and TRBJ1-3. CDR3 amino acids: CASSTTITIYF.